These T cell receptor beta chains were read from a single sample in a study of identical twins. TCRdb re-derived calls from the 5' RACE reads in MiXCR, one entry per CDR3 protein. The data contain 350,000 or so distinct CDR3 sequences, roughly 10% of them seen just once; the ten biggest clones take up 7.5% to 9.5%. What was sequenced was naive T cells sorted from blood. The receptors originated from a woman in her 50s in good health. CDR3s include the opening cysteine and the closing phenylalanine or tryptophan. The D gene is left open where the match is weak. Clone size is shown for a subset of rows, as once, few, many or a class of expanded clone.

>TRBV18|TRBJ2-3|15|TRBD1|-
CASSPLGQGTDTQYF
TGTGCCAGCTCACCTTTGGGACAGGGAACAGATACGCAGTATTTT
>TRBV27|TRBJ2-5|12|-|-
CASSSGLETQYF
TGTGCCAGCAGTTCAGGTCTAGAGACCCAGTACTTC
>TRBV15|TRBJ1-5|16|TRBD1|many
CATSRDRTLPDQPQHF
TGTGCCACCAGCCGGGACAGAACCCTTCCCGATCAGCCCCAGCATTTT
>TRBV6-2/TRBV6-3|TRBJ2-1|12|-|many
CASSYLIAEQFF
TGTGCCAGCAGTTACTTGATTGCTGAGCAGTTCTTC
>TRBV5-6|TRBJ2-1|14|TRBD2|-
CASSPGTSGKVEFF
TGTGCCAGCAGCCCCGGGACTAGCGGGAAGGTCGAGTTCTTC
>TRBV7-9|TRBJ2-5|16|TRBD1|-
CASSLAPGQEGETQYF
TGTGCCAGCAGCTTAGCCCCGGGACAGGAAGGAGAGACCCAGTACTTC
>TRBV6-2/TRBV6-3|TRBJ2-1|14|TRBD2|many
CASSYAGEVNEQFF
TGTGCCAGCAGTTACGCGGGAGAAGTGAATGAGCAGTTCTTC
>TRBV6-6|TRBJ1-2|14|TRBD1|-
CASSFGTGNYGYTF
TGTGCCAGCAGTTTCGGGACAGGGAACTATGGCTACACCTTC
>TRBV5-1|TRBJ2-7|13|-|many
CASSLNKAAEQYF
TGCGCCAGCAGCTTGAATAAGGCAGCCGAGCAGTACTTC
>TRBV15|TRBJ2-7|13|-|few
CATSRRRGYEQYF
TGTGCCACCAGCAGGCGCCGGGGGTACGAGCAGTACTTC
>TRBV20-1|TRBJ2-7|14|-|many
CSARAGQGPYEQYF
TGCAGTGCTAGAGCGGGACAAGGTCCCTACGAGCAGTACTTC
>TRBV11-3|TRBJ1-1|16|TRBD1|once
CASSLDRGQGISEAFF
TGTGCCAGCAGCTTAGATCGAGGACAGGGAATCAGTGAAGCTTTCTTT
>TRBV20-1|TRBJ1-2|12|-|-
CSARGDNYGYTF
TGCAGTGCTAGAGGGGATAACTATGGCTACACCTTC
>TRBV5-1|TRBJ2-2|17|TRBD1|many
CASSLDRGIRSTGELFF
TGCGCCAGCAGCTTGGACAGGGGGATACGTTCTACCGGGGAGCTGTTTTTT
>TRBV7-9|TRBJ2-5|13|TRBD2|few
CASTSSGQETQYF
TGTGCCAGCACCTCTAGCGGCCAAGAGACCCAGTACTTC
>TRBV12-3/TRBV12-4|TRBJ2-5|12|-|many
CASSLVRETQYF
TGTGCCAGCAGCTTAGTAAGGGAGACCCAGTACTTC
>TRBV7-6|TRBJ2-2|13|-|-
CASSLPSSGELFF
TGTGCCAGCAGCTTACCGAGCTCCGGGGAGCTGTTTTTT
>TRBV20-1|TRBJ2-4|10|-|few
CSAGGHIQYF
TGCAGTGCCGGAGGGCACATTCAGTACTTC
>TRBV11-3|TRBJ2-3|19|-|-
CASSLEGWRVERHTDTQYF
TGTGCCAGCAGCTTAGAAGGTTGGAGGGTAGAGAGGCACACAGATACGCAGTATTTT
>TRBV4-1|TRBJ2-7|15|TRBD1|-
CASSQTPGQGYEQYF
TGCGCCAGCAGCCAAACACCGGGACAGGGTTACGAGCAGTACTTC
>TRBV20-1|TRBJ1-5|16|-|-
CSARDKIGFSNQPQHF
TGCAGTGCTAGAGATAAAATTGGCTTTAGCAATCAGCCCCAGCATTTT
>TRBV5-1|TRBJ2-1|14|-|many
CASSLQLTYNEQFF
TGCGCCAGCAGCTTGCAACTAACCTACAATGAGCAGTTCTTC
>TRBV12-3/TRBV12-4|TRBJ2-7|13|-|few
CASILAGASEQYF
TGTGCCAGCATCCTTGCGGGGGCGAGCGAGCAGTACTTC
>TRBV7-8|TRBJ2-5|14|-|many
CASSPRQGRETQYF
TGTGCCAGCAGCCCGAGGCAGGGGAGAGAGACCCAGTACTTC